This paragraph covers one TCR beta chain sequence. Sequencing used immunoSEQ multiplex PCR; TCRdb keeps in-frame clones, though not all of them. The sample comprises about 89,000 clones, roughly 80% of which are singletons, and more than 6% rests with the top ten. This specimen belongs to a study of blood T cell repertoires in COVID-19. Trimming pared 6 bases from V and 0 bases from J, leaving 16 bases between. Germline CDR1 and CDR2: SGHRS and YFSETQ. The CDR3 totals 16 residues. This clonotype originated in a man between 65 and 85 years old with COVID-19, enrolled during active disease. Sequencing was carried out using peripheral blood. This rearrangement joins TRBV5-1 to TRBJ2-1; D perhaps matches TRBD2 (6 bases). CDR3 amino acids: CASTIRTGSSYNEQFF. The CDR3, as DNA: TGCGCCAGCACGATCCGAACCGGGAGCTCCTACAATGAGCAGTTCTTC.